These 14 T cell receptor beta chains were sequenced from one sample in a study of vaccination and CD4 T cells after COVID-19. Treatment defined: approximately nine-day PBMC culture with coronavirus spike peptide pools or control peptides (ViraFEST assay). No cognate antigen is known for these TCRs. CD4+ T cells that had been cultured provided DNA sequenced with the Oncomine TCR Beta short-read assay. Each CDR3 protein gets one entry after TCRdb re-called the PCR reads with MiXCR. Of roughly 13,000 distinct CDR3 sequences in the sample, 43% were seen once. The sequenced sample was cultured CD4+ T cells from blood. The receptors derive from a human donor with COVID-19.

This chain joins TRBV29-1 and TRBJ2-3, with TRBD2 as a possible D gene (5 bases). The CDR3 spans 13 residues. Germline assignment: CDR1 SQVTM and CDR2 ANQGSEA. V was cut by 0 bases and J by 6 bases, with 10 bases left in between. CDR3 nucleotides: TGCAGCGTTGAAGATCTATCGGGGGATACGCAGTATTTT. The encoded protein is CSVEDLSGDTQYF.

This chain connects TRBV5-4 to TRBJ2-7; possible D gene TRBD1, 6 bases. The germline V gene encodes CDR1 SGHNT and CDR2 YYREEE (reference sequence). The CDR3 extends over 15 amino acids. Trimming took 2 bases from V and 0 from J, leaving 12 bases between them. The CDR3 sequence: CASSLGGQHSYEQYF. The CDR3, as DNA: TGTGCCAGCAGCTTAGGTGGACAGCACTCCTACGAGCAGTACTTC.

This clonotype turned up a few times. The rearrangement joins TRBV7-2 to TRBJ1-1; the D gene is possibly TRBD1 (5 bases). The CDR3 loop spans 11 amino acids. Deletions cut 5 bases from V and 7 bases from J, with 8 bases between. Germline assignment: CDR1 SGHTA and CDR2 FQGNSA. The CDR3 is CASSLGLEAFF. CDR3 nucleotide sequence: TGTGCCAGCAGCCTGGGACTTGAAGCTTTCTTT. Using reference TRBV7-2 and TRBJ1-1 for the parts outside the CDR3, the full variable domain is GAGVSQSPSNKVTEKGKDVELRCDPISGHTALYWYRQSLGQGLEFLIYFQGNSAPDKSGLPSDRFSAERTGGSVSTLTIQRTQQEDSAVYLCASSLGLEAFFGQGTRLTVV.

This clonotype occurred a few times. The CDR3 is CSELAGGPEQFF. The DNA for the CDR3 is TGCAGCGAATTAGCGGGGGGGCCTGAGCAGTTCTTC. V usage is TRBV29-1 and J usage is TRBJ2-1; 11 positions match TRBD2. J lost 9 bases, V lost 7 bases, and 5 bases had no gene match. This CDR3 spans 12 amino acids. In germline, CDR1 is SQVTM, CDR2 ANQGSEA.

V and J are TRBV7-9 and TRBJ2-3; maybe TRBD2 (7 bases). This CDR3 has 17 residues. Trimming pared 5 bases from V and 4 bases from J, leaving 22 bases between. Germline V lookup: CDR1 SEHNR, CDR2 FQNEAQ (reference sequence). The CDR3 sequence: CASSPWGGGVFPDTQYF. The CDR3 nucleotides are TGTGCCAGCAGCCCTTGGGGGGGCGGGGTCTTTCCAGATACGCAGTATTTT.

V is TRBV6-1 and J is TRBJ1-5; maybe TRBD1 (5 bases). In germline, CDR1 is MNHNS, CDR2 SASEGT. The CDR3 covers 16 residues. V dropped 3 bases and J dropped 4 bases, with 16 bases sitting between them. The CDR3 spells CASSDPGRRVNQPQHF. In DNA, the CDR3 is TGTGCCAGCAGTGACCCGGGACGGAGGGTTAATCAGCCCCAGCATTTT.

This chain links TRBV10-3 with TRBJ2-2; D is undetermined. Germline V CDR1 and CDR2: ENHRY, SYGVKD. The V gene lost 4 bases and the J gene lost 6 bases, with 9 bases spanning the gap. There are 13 residues in the CDR3. CDR3 DNA sequence: TGTGCCATCAGTGTTTTCGGTCCCGGGGAGCTGTTTTTT. It yields the protein CAISVFGPGELFF.

The genes are TRBV20-1 and TRBJ2-3; tentatively, D is TRBD2 (7 bases). The CDR3 spans 14 residues. Deletions cut 8 bases from V and 0 bases from J, with 15 bases between. CDR1 is DFQATT, CDR2 SNEGSKA, per germline (reference sequence). The chain's CDR3 is CSNRGASSTDTQYF. DNA of the CDR3: TGCAGTAACCGGGGGGCGTCTAGCACAGATACGCAGTATTTT.

This clonotype was detected only a few times. The chain has TRBV19 and TRBJ1-2; 8 bases line up with TRBD1. This CDR3 has 15 residues. V shed 6 bases and J 3 bases; nucleotides not matched to a gene: 9. Germline CDR1 and CDR2: LNHDA and SQIVND (reference sequence). The CDR3 protein is CASRTETGVDYGYTF. The CDR3 DNA reads as TGTGCCAGTAGAACCGAGACAGGGGTCGACTATGGCTACACCTTC. Based on the CDR3 plus reference TRBV19 and TRBJ1-2, the full variable domain is DGGITQSPKYLFRKEGQNVTLSCEQNLNHDAMYWYRQDPGQGLRLIYYSQIVNDFQKGDIAEGYSVSREKKESFPLTVTSAQKNPTAFYLCASRTETGVDYGYTFGSGTRLTVV.

This rearrangement joins TRBV5-1 to TRBJ1-2, with D perhaps matching TRBD1 (6 bases). Germline V CDR1 and CDR2: SGHRS, YFSETQ. This CDR3 is built from 13 residues. The V and J ends lost 2 bases and 4 bases respectively, with 9 bases between them. For the CDR3, the DNA is TGCGCCAGCAGCTTCGGGGGGGCCTATGGCTACACCTTC. Translated, it gives CASSFGGAYGYTF.

In regard to this clonotype: The junction differs from germline at one of its ends, possibly a read error. The V call is TRBV20-1, the J call TRBJ2-7, with D perhaps TRBD1 (5 bases). Germline CDR1 DFQATT, CDR2 SNEGSKA (reference sequence). The CDR3 extends over 13 amino acids. CDR3 sequence: CNARDSGTYEQYF. Written as DNA, the CDR3 is TGCAATGCTAGAGATTCAGGGACCTACGAGCAGTACTTC.

This clonotype was counted a few times. The CDR3 loop is CATSGDSRNSPLHF. The CDR3 DNA sequence: TGTGCCACCAGTGGGGACAGCCGGAATTCACCCCTCCACTTT. The V call is TRBV24-1, the J call TRBJ1-6; 7 bases match TRBD1. Trimming at V came to 5 bases and at J to 7 bases, leaving 4 bases not matched to a gene. This CDR3 has 14 amino acids. The germline CDR1 and CDR2 sequences are KGHDR and SFDVKD.

The genes are TRBV7-9 and TRBJ1-2; D call uncertain. This CDR3 is built from 15 residues. Trimming shortened V by 5 bases and J by 7 bases, and 20 bases separated the two germline ends. The germline CDR1 and CDR2 sequences are SEHNR and FQNEAQ (reference sequence). The CDR3 DNA sequence: TGTGCCAGCAGCCCCTCTGGTTCGGCCCTTTTTGGCTACACCTTC. Protein: CASSPSGSALFGYTF.

The table lists this clonotype with a few counts. The chain recombines TRBV19 with TRBJ1-1, with D tentatively TRBD1 (6 bases). CDR3 size: 12 residues. The V and J ends lost 5 bases and 6 bases respectively, with 10 bases between them. Germline-derived CDR1 and CDR2 are LNHDA and SQIVND (reference sequence). CDR3 residues: CASSGGGAEAFF. CDR3 nucleotides: TGTGCCAGTAGTGGAGGGGGTGCTGAAGCTTTCTTT.